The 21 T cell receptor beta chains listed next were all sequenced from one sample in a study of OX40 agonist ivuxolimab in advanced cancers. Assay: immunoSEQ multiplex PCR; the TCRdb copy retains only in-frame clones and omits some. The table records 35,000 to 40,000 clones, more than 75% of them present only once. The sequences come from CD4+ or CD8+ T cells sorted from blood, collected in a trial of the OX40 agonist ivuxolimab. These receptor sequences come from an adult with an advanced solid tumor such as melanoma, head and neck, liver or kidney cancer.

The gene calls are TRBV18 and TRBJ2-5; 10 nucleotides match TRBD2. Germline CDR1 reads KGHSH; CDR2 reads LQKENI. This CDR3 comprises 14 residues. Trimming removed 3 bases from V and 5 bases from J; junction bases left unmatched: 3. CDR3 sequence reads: CASSPLAGVETQYF. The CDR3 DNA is TGTGCCAGCTCACCTCTAGCGGGGGTGGAGACCCAGTACTTC. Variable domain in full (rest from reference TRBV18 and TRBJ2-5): NAGVMQNPRHLVRRRGQEARLRCSPMKGHSHVYWYRQLPEEGLKFMVYLQKENIIDESGMPKERFSAEFPKEGPSILRIQQVVRGDSAAYFCASSPLAGVETQYFGPGTRLLVL.

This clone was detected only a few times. CDR3 nucleotides: TGTGCCAGCAGGGACAACGGACAGGGCTATGGCTACACCTTC. Its translation is CASRDNGQGYGYTF. The chain carries TRBV27 and TRBJ1-2; 8 bases are shared with TRBD1. The CDR3 is 14 residues long. The ends lost 6 bases at V and 4 bases at J; junction bases unmatched: 7. The V gene's germline CDR1 is MNHEY and CDR2 SMNVEV (reference sequence).

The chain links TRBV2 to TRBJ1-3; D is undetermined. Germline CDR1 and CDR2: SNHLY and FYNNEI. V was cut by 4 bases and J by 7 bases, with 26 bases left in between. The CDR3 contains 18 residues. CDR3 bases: TGTGCCAGCAGTGGCGCCGGGAGGACCAACCATCGACCCAACACCATATATTTT. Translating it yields CASSGAGRTNHRPNTIYF.

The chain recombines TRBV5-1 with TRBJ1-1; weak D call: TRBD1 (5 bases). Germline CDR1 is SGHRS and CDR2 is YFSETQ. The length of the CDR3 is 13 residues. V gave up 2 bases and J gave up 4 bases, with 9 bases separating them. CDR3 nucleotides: TGCGCCAGCAGCTTTAAGGGGACCACTGAAGCTTTCTTT. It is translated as CASSFKGTTEAFF.

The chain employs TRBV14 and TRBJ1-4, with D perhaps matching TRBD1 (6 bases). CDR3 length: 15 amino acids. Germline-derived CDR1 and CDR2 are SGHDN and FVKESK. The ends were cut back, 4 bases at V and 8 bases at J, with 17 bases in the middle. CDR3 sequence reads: CASSLGLGGGEKLFF. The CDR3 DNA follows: TGTGCCAGCAGCCTTGGACTGGGGGGCGGAGAAAAACTGTTTTTT.

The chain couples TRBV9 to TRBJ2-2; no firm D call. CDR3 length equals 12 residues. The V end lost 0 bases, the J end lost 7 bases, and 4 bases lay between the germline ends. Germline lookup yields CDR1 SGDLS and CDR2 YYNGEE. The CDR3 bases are TGTGCCAGCAGCGTAGTGGTCGGGGAGCTGTTTTTT. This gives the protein CASSVVVGELFF.

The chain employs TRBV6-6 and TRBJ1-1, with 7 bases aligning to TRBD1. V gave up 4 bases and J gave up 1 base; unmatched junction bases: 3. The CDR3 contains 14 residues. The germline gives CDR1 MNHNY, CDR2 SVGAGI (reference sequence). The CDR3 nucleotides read TGTGCCAGCAGTTCCCCAGGGGGGAACACTGAAGCTTTCTTT. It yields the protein CASSSPGGNTEAFF.

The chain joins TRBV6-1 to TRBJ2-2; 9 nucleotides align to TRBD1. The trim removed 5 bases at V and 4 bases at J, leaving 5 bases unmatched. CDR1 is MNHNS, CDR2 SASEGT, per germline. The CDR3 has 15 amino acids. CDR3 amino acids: CASSRDRVGTGELFF. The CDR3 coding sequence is TGTGCCAGCAGTCGGGACAGGGTCGGCACCGGGGAGCTGTTTTTT.

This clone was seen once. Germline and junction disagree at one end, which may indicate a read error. DNA for the CDR3: TGTGCCAGCACTGAAGGTTCAGGGGCGCAGTATTTT. Translation gives CASTEGSGAQYF. The J gene is TRBJ2-3, the V gene TRBV2, with D maybe TRBD1 (6 bases). Germline lookup yields CDR1 SNHLY and CDR2 FYNNEI. This CDR3 is 12 amino acids long.

The CDR3 DNA is TGCGCCAGCAGCCGGGGACAGGGGGGTAATCAGCCCCAGCATTTT. This codes for CASSRGQGGNQPQHF. The rearrangement joins TRBV4-1 to TRBJ1-5; 11 nucleotides match TRBD1. V was pared by 4 bases and J by 4 bases, with 3 bases of the junction left unmatched. The CDR3 has 15 amino acids. Looked up from germline, CDR1 is MGHRA and CDR2 is YSYEKL.

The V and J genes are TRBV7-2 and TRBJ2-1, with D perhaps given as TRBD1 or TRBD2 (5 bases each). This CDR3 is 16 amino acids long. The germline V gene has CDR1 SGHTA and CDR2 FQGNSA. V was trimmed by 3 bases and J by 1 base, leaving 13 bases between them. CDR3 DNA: TGTGCCAGCAGCTTGGGACCAGATTGGTCCTACAATGAGCAGTTCTTC. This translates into CASSLGPDWSYNEQFF.

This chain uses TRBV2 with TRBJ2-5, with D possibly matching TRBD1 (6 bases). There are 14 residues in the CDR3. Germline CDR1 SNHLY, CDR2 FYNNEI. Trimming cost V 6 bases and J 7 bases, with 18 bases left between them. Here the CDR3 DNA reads TGTGCCAGCAGCCAACAGGGCAATCGGATGACCCAGTACTTC. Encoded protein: CASSQQGNRMTQYF.

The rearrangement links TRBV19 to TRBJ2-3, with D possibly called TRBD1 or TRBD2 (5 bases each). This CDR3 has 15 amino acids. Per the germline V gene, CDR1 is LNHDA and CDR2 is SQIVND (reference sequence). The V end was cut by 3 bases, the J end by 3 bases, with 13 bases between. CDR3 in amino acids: CASSMSGAATDTQYF. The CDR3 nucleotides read TGTGCCAGTAGTATGTCCGGGGCCGCGACAGATACGCAGTATTTT.

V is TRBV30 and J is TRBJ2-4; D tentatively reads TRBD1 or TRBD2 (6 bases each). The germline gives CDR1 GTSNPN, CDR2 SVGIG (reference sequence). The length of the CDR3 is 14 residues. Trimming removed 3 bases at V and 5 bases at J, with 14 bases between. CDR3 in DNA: TGTGCCTGGAGAACGTGGGGGGCCCAAAACATTCAGTACTTC. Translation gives CAWRTWGAQNIQYF.

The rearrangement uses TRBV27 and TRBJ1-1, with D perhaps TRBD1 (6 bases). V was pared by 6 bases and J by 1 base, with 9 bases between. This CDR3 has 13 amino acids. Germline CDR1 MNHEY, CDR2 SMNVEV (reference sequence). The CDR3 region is CASRPGQNTEAFF. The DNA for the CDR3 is TGTGCCAGCAGGCCGGGACAGAACACTGAAGCTTTCTTT.

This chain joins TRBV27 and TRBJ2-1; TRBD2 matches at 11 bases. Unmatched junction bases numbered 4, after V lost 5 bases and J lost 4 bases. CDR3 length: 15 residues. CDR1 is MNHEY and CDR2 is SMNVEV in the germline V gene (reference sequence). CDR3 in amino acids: CASSTGLAAYNEQFF. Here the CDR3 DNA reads TGTGCCAGCAGTACGGGACTAGCGGCATACAATGAGCAGTTCTTC.

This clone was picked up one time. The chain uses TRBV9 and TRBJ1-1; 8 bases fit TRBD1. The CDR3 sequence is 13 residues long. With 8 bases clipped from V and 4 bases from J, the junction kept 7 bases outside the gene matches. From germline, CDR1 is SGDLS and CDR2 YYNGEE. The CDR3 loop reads CARLGQGSTEAFF. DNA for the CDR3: TGTGCCAGGTTAGGACAGGGAAGCACTGAAGCTTTCTTT.

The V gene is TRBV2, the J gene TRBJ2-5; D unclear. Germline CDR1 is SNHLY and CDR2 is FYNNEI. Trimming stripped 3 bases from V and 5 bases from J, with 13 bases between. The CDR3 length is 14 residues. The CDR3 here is CASSDRGVKETQYF. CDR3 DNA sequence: TGTGCCAGCAGTGACAGAGGCGTCAAGGAGACCCAGTACTTC.

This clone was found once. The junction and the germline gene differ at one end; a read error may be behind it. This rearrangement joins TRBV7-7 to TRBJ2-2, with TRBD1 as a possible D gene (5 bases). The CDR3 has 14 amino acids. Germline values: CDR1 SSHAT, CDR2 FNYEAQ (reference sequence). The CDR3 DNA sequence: TGTGCTAGCAGCTTGGACATAAGGACCGGGGAGCTGTTTTTT. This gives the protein CASSLDIRTGELFF.

CDR3 bases: TGTGCCAGCAGCTTTGTCGGGGGCGAGACCCAGTACTTC. Protein: CASSFVGGETQYF. The genes are TRBV7-8 and TRBJ2-5; either TRBD1 or TRBD2 may fit D (6 bases each). The ends were cut back, 3 bases at V and 5 bases at J, with 10 bases in the middle. This CDR3 contains 13 residues. CDR1 and CDR2 from the germline V gene are SGHVS and FQNEAQ.

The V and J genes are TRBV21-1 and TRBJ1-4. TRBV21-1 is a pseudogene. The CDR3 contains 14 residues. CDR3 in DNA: TGTGCCAGCTGCCCCCGCGGATGTAATGAAAAACTGTTTTTT. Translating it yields CASCPRGCNEKLFF.